Listed below are T cell receptor beta chains from one sample, sequenced in a study of radiotherapy plus CTLA-4 blockade in lung cancer. The repertoire was sequenced with immunoSEQ multiplex PCR; TCRdb's copy has only in-frame clones and lacks some. The sample includes around 45,000 clones, roughly three quarters of them seen just once. The sequencing used peripheral blood, collected from a patient treated with radiotherapy plus ipilimumab. The receptors here all came from a human donor with non-small cell lung cancer who had stable disease on radiotherapy plus ipilimumab. CDR3s include the opening cysteine and the closing phenylalanine or tryptophan. D genes are given only for firm matches. Some rows have no size entry. The others give once, few or many, or a class for an expanded clone.

CDR3 protein	CDR3 DNA	clone size	J gene	D gene	V gene
CASRASGANTGELFF	TGTGCCAGCCGGGCTAGCGGGGCGAACACCGGGGAGCTGTTTTTT	few	TRBJ2-2	TRBD2	TRBV2
CASSATPGGGYTF	TGTGCCAGCAGTGCGACCCCAGGTGGTGGCTACACCTTC	.	TRBJ1-2	.	TRBV25-1
CASSLAWGRGTEAFF	TGTGCCAGCAGTTTAGCATGGGGGAGGGGCACTGAAGCTTTCTTT	.	TRBJ1-1	.	TRBV27
CASVPATGKPGTEAFF	TGTGCCAGTGTACCCGCCACAGGGAAACCGGGTACTGAAGCTTTCTTT	once	TRBJ1-1	.	TRBV28
CASSLLGGASYNEQFF	TGTGCCAGCAGCTTACTCGGGGGGGCGTCCTACAATGAGCAGTTCTTC	.	TRBJ2-1	TRBD2	TRBV7-6
CASSQESSSPLHF	TGTGCCAGCAGTCAGGAATCAAGCTCACCCCTCCACTTT	.	TRBJ1-6	.	TRBV6-6
CASSLDDAGGSPLHF	TGCGCCAGCAGCTTGGACGACGCCGGAGGTTCACCCCTCCACTTT	.	TRBJ1-6	.	TRBV5-1
CAWRSWRGRTEAFF	TGTGCCTGGAGGAGTTGGAGGGGGAGGACTGAAGCTTTCTTT	.	TRBJ1-1	.	TRBV30
CASSLDNRAPYNEQFF	TGTGCCAGCAGCTTAGACAACAGGGCGCCCTACAATGAGCAGTTCTTC	.	TRBJ2-1	.	TRBV7-3
CATGHSDTYGYTF	TGTGCTACAGGACACAGCGATACCTATGGCTACACCTTC	.	TRBJ1-2	.	TRBV12-5
CASSLATYNEQFF	TGTGCCAGCAGCTTGGCTACCTACAATGAGCAGTTCTTC	.	TRBJ2-1	.	TRBV5-4
CASNQGTVNQPQHF	TGTGCCAGCAATCAGGGGACGGTCAATCAGCCCCAGCATTTT	.	TRBJ1-5	.	TRBV2
CASSLRGGRETQYF	TGTGCCAGCTCCTTACGGGGAGGGAGAGAGACCCAGTACTTC	.	TRBJ2-5	TRBD2	TRBV18
CASSLWTGGSIWSAEAFF	TGTGCCAGCAGCTTATGGACAGGGGGCTCGATCTGGAGCGCTGAAGCTTTCTTT	few	TRBJ1-1	TRBD1	TRBV5-8
CASSLNSPNSPLHF	TGTGCCAGCAGCTTGAACAGTCCAAATTCACCCCTCCACTTT	.	TRBJ1-6	.	TRBV5-5
CASSDSPGTKAFF	TGTGCCAGCAGTGATTCACCCGGGACAAAAGCTTTCTTT	.	TRBJ1-1	.	TRBV6-1
CASSLQGISYEQYF	TGCGCCAGCAGCTTACAGGGTATCTCCTACGAGCAGTACTTC	.	TRBJ2-7	.	TRBV5-1
CASSEAPGWGGGYTF	TGTGCCAGCAGTGAAGCCCCAGGGTGGGGAGGTGGCTACACCTTC	.	TRBJ1-2	.	TRBV6-1
CASSLVATNEKLFF	TGTGCCAGCAGCTTGGTCGCAACTAATGAAAAACTGTTTTTT	.	TRBJ1-4	.	TRBV5-6
CASRTQGSTGELFF	TGCGCCAGCAGAACTCAGGGTTCCACCGGGGAGCTGTTTTTT	.	TRBJ2-2	.	TRBV4-3
CASSYVTSGRGEQFF	TGTGCCAGCAGTTACGTTACTAGCGGAAGAGGCGAGCAGTTCTTC	.	TRBJ2-1	TRBD2	TRBV6-5
CASSSPRGRSYNEQFF	TGTGCCAGCAGCTCCCCGAGGGGCCGCTCCTACAATGAGCAGTTCTTC	.	TRBJ2-1	.	TRBV11-3
CASSYLSAGEKETQYF	TGTGCCAGCAGTTACCTTTCCGCGGGGGAGAAAGAGACCCAGTACTTC	.	TRBJ2-5	TRBD2	TRBV6-5
CASSVDQGHTGELFF	TGTGCCAGCAGCGTAGATCAAGGGCACACCGGGGAGCTGTTTTTT	.	TRBJ2-2	.	TRBV9
CVRHRGRTDTQYF	TGTGTCAGACACAGGGGCCGCACAGATACGCAGTATTTT	.	TRBJ2-3	.	TRBV7-5
CASSIGRSSYNEQFF	TGTGCCAGTAGTATAGGACGTAGCTCCTACAATGAGCAGTTCTTC	.	TRBJ2-1	.	TRBV19
CASSYSKGAYNEQFF	TGTGCCAGCAGTTACTCGAAGGGGGCCTACAATGAGCAGTTCTTC	.	TRBJ2-1	.	TRBV6-5
CASSLEVRGTGELFF	TGTGCCAGCAGCTTAGAAGTCAGGGGGACCGGGGAGCTGTTTTTT	once	TRBJ2-2	TRBD1	TRBV13
CASSLDGTEEKLFF	TGCGCCAGCAGCTTGGACGGGACAGAGGAAAAACTGTTTTTT	once	TRBJ1-4	TRBD1	TRBV5-1
CASSQEARIMNTEAFF	TGCGCCAGCAGCCAAGAAGCACGGATTATGAACACTGAAGCTTTCTTT	.	TRBJ1-1	.	TRBV4-1
CASRRAQDQPQHF	TGTGCCAGCAGGAGGGCACAGGATCAGCCCCAGCATTTT	once	TRBJ1-5	.	TRBV7-9
CASSQDSSGNTIYF	TGTGCCAGCAGTCAGGACAGCTCTGGAAACACCATATATTTT	.	TRBJ1-3	.	TRBV5-4
CASTPRSRGGGELFF	TGTGCCAGCACCCCCAGGAGTCGGGGGGGCGGGGAGCTGTTTTTT	.	TRBJ2-2	TRBD2	TRBV6-5
CASSLGIYNEQFF	TGTGCCAGCAGCTTGGGAATTTACAATGAGCAGTTCTTC	.	TRBJ2-1	.	TRBV7-2
CASRMGHTGELFF	TGTGCCAGTCGGATGGGACACACCGGGGAGCTGTTTTTT	.	TRBJ2-2	.	TRBV19
CSVVITGMNTEAFF	TGCAGCGTTGTCATAACAGGGATGAACACTGAAGCTTTCTTT	.	TRBJ1-1	.	TRBV29-1
CASQRGFDGNNQPQHF	TGCGCCAGCCAGAGGGGCTTTGACGGAAACAATCAGCCCCAGCATTTT	.	TRBJ1-5	.	TRBV10-2
CASSLETSGGGETQYF	TGCGCCAGCAGCTTGGAGACTAGCGGGGGCGGGGAGACCCAGTACTTC	.	TRBJ2-5	TRBD2	TRBV5-1
CASSIGGRYNQPQHF	TGTGCCAGTAGTATTGGCGGCCGGTATAATCAGCCCCAGCATTTT	few	TRBJ1-5	.	TRBV19
CASSASGASSGANVLTF	TGTGCCAGCAGCGCTAGCGGGGCTTCCTCTGGGGCCAACGTCCTGACTTTC	.	TRBJ2-6	TRBD2	TRBV9
CASSLFSSGANVLTF	TGTGCCAGCAGTTTATTTAGCTCTGGGGCCAACGTCCTGACTTTC	.	TRBJ2-6	.	TRBV27
CASSQGPGGTPMNTEAFF	TGCGCCAGCAGCCAAGGTCCGGGGGGGACCCCAATGAACACTGAAGCTTTCTTT	.	TRBJ1-1	.	TRBV4-3
CASRPDRGNYGYTF	TGCGCCAGCAGGCCGGACAGGGGCAACTATGGCTACACCTTC	.	TRBJ1-2	TRBD1	TRBV5-1
CASSLDRGAYNEQFF	TGCGCCAGCAGCTTAGACAGGGGAGCCTACAATGAGCAGTTCTTC	.	TRBJ2-1	TRBD1	TRBV5-1
CASSQLDTRFGTIYF	TGCGCCAGCAGCCAATTGGACACTCGCTTCGGCACCATATATTTT	few	TRBJ1-3	.	TRBV4-1
CASSVGVTRAEAFF	TGTGCCAGCAGCGTAGGGGTTACGAGGGCTGAAGCTTTCTTT	.	TRBJ1-1	.	TRBV9
CASSQDRYGTANYGYTF	TGTGCCAGCAGCCAAGATAGGTACGGGACAGCTAACTATGGCTACACCTTC	.	TRBJ1-2	TRBD1	TRBV14
CASRTGSGNTGELFF	TGTGCCAGCAGAACAGGGTCGGGGAACACCGGGGAGCTGTTTTTT	.	TRBJ2-2	.	TRBV27
CASSPTGPPFQGAFF	TGTGCCAGCAGCCCCACCGGGCCACCCTTCCAGGGAGCTTTCTTT	few	TRBJ1-1	.	TRBV6-5
CASKQTSGTTDTQYF	TGTGCCAGCAAACAGACTAGCGGGACCACAGATACGCAGTATTTT	.	TRBJ2-3	TRBD2	TRBV6-5
CASSKTGGASYEQFF	TGTGCCAGCAGTAAGACAGGGGGCGCTTCCTATGAGCAGTTCTTC	.	TRBJ2-1	TRBD1	TRBV6-5
CASSLMTDTQYF	TGTGCCAGCAGCCTAATGACAGATACGCAGTATTTT	once	TRBJ2-3	.	TRBV7-9